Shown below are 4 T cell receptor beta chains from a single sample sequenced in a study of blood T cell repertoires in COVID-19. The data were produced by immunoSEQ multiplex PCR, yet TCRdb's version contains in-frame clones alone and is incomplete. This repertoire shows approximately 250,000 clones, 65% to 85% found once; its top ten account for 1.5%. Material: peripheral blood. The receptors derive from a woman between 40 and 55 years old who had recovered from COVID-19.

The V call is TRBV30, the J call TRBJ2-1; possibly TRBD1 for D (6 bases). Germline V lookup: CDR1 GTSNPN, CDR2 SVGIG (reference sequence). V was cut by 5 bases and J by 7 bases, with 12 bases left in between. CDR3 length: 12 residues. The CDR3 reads CAWVEGVNEQFF. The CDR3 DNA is TGTGCCTGGGTAGAGGGGGTGAATGAGCAGTTCTTC. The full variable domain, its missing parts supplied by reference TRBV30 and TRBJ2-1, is SQTIHQWPATLVQPVGSPLSLECTVEGTSNPNLYWYRQAAGRGLQLLFYSVGIGQISSEVPQNLSASRPQDRQFILSSKKLLLSDSGFYLCAWVEGVNEQFFGPGTRLTVL.

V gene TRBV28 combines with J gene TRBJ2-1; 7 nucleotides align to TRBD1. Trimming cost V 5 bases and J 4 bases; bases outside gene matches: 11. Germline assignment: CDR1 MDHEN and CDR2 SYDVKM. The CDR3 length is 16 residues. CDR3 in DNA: TGTGCCAGCAGTGCACTAAAGGGACAGAGTTACAATGAGCAGTTCTTC. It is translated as CASSALKGQSYNEQFF. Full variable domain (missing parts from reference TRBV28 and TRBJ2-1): DVKVTQSSRYLVKRTGEKVFLECVQDMDHENMFWYRQDPGLGLRLIYFSYDVKMKEKGDIPEGYSVSREKKERFSLILESASTNQTSMYLCASSALKGQSYNEQFFGPGTRLTVL.

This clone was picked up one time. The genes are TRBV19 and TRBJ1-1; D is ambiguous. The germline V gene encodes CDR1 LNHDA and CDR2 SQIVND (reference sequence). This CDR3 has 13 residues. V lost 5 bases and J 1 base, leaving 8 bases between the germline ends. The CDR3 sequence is CASSLYRNTEAFF. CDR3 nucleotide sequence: TGTGCCAGTAGTTTGTACAGGAACACTGAAGCTTTCTTT.

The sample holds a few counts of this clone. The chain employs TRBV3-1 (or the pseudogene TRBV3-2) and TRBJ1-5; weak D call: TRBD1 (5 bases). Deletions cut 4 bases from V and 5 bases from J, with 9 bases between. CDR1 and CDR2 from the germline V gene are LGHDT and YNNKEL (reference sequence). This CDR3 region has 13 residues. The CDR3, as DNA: TGTGCCAGCAGCCCCGCCAGGGATCAGCCCCAGCATTTT. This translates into CASSPARDQPQHF.